Listed here are 32 T cell receptor beta chains from one sample, sequenced in a study of control samples from healthy donors and cancer patients. Produced via immunoSEQ multiplex PCR; TCRdb's table is partial and in-frame only. The sample has under 200,000 clones, about 95% seen once. Sequenced sample: PBMCs. The receptors stem from a man in his sixties with colorectal cancer.

V gene TRBV7-2 combines with J gene TRBJ1-1; D is unresolved. This CDR3 is 13 amino acids long. V lost 3 bases and J lost 4, with 9 bases in between. Germline assignment: CDR1 SGHTA and CDR2 FQGNSA. CDR3 in DNA: TGTGCCAGCAGCTTTCCCTCGTTCACTGAAGCTTTCTTT. It specifies CASSFPSFTEAFF.

The chain has TRBV28 and TRBJ1-6; weak D call: TRBD1 (5 bases). The germline V gene encodes CDR1 MDHEN and CDR2 SYDVKM. V gave up 4 bases and J gave up 4 bases, with 11 bases separating them. This CDR3 contains 15 residues. CDR3 bases: TGTGCCAGCAGTTATGGGGCCCCTTATAATTCACCCCTCCACTTT. It yields the protein CASSYGAPYNSPLHF. Full variable domain (remainder filled in from reference TRBV28 and TRBJ1-6): DVKVTQSSRYLVKRTGEKVFLECVQDMDHENMFWYRQDPGLGLRLIYFSYDVKMKEKGDIPEGYSVSREKKERFSLILESASTNQTSMYLCASSYGAPYNSPLHFGNGTRLTVT.

The rearrangement joins TRBV4-1 to TRBJ2-2; D unclear. Trimming cost V 3 bases and J 7 bases, with 6 bases left between them. The germline gives CDR1 MGHRA, CDR2 YSYEKL. This CDR3 has 12 amino acids. The CDR3 DNA reads as TGCGCCAGCAGCCATATGGGCGGGGAGCTGTTTTTT. It translates to CASSHMGGELFF.

This clone has more than one count but fewer than ten. The V call is TRBV18, the J call TRBJ1-6; the match to TRBD1 covers 7 bases. This CDR3 has 16 amino acids. V was clipped by 4 bases and J by 9 bases; unmatched bases: 12. Germline V gene data show CDR1 as KGHSH and CDR2 as LQKENI. The CDR3 nucleotides read TGTGCCAGCTCACTGGGAGGGGGCAGTAACCGTTCACCCCTCCACTTT. Protein sequence: CASSLGGGSNRSPLHF.

The chain recombines TRBV24-1 with TRBJ2-5; weak D call: TRBD1 (5 bases). The CDR3 loop spans 13 amino acids. Trimming left V 6 bases short and J 3 bases short, with 10 bases between. Germline V CDR1 and CDR2: KGHDR, SFDVKD. CDR3 DNA: TGTGCCACCAGTTACGGACATGAAGAGACCCAGTACTTC. Translated: CATSYGHEETQYF.

The rearrangement uses TRBV5-6 and TRBJ1-1; perhaps TRBD1 as D (5 bases). The CDR3 loop spans 12 amino acids. Germline V gene lookup returns CDR1 SGHDT and CDR2 YYEEEE. Trimming pared 2 bases from V and 6 bases from J, leaving 8 bases between. This CDR3 reads CASSFGTAEAFF. The CDR3 DNA reads as TGTGCCAGCAGCTTCGGGACGGCTGAAGCTTTCTTT.

This clone was found once. The rearrangement joins TRBV6-5 to TRBJ2-7; D is uncertain. Looked up from germline, CDR1 is MNHEY and CDR2 is SVGAGI. With 7 bases removed from V and 0 bases from J, the gap between germline ends came to 7 bases. This CDR3 has 12 amino acids. The DNA for the CDR3 is TGTGCCAGCATCGGCAACTCCTACGAGCAGTACTTC. Translating gives CASIGNSYEQYF.

The chain employs TRBV11-2 and TRBJ2-1; possibly TRBD1 for D (6 bases). CDR3 length equals 15 residues. Per the germline V gene, CDR1 is SGHAT and CDR2 is FQNNGV. The V and J ends lost 5 bases and 0 bases respectively, with 11 bases between them. The CDR3 DNA is TGTGCCAGCAGCCTCCGGGACAACTCCTACAATGAGCAGTTCTTC. It yields the protein CASSLRDNSYNEQFF.

The chain uses TRBV4-1 and TRBJ2-5; TRBD1 or TRBD2 may be the D gene (7 bases each). The CDR3 contains 16 residues. The V gene lost 1 base and the J gene lost 4 bases, with 16 bases spanning the gap. CDR1 is MGHRA and CDR2 is YSYEKL in the germline V gene. The CDR3 coding sequence is TGCGCCAGCAGCCAAGGCAGGGGGGGAACGGGAGAGACCCAGTACTTC. This encodes CASSQGRGGTGETQYF.

The DNA of the CDR3 is TGTGCCAGCAGCCAGAGACAGGGTAGAAAGACCCAGTACTTC. Its translation is CASSQRQGRKTQYF. The chain is built from TRBV3-1 (or the pseudogene TRBV3-2) and TRBJ2-5; the match to TRBD1 covers 7 bases. The CDR3 extends over 14 amino acids. Germline V lookup: CDR1 LGHDT, CDR2 YNNKEL (reference sequence). V dropped 3 bases and J dropped 6; count of bases not matched to a gene: 7.

The chain couples TRBV12-3 or TRBV12-4 to TRBJ2-5; tentatively, D is TRBD1 (5 bases). The CDR3 contains 13 residues. V was cut by 4 bases and J by 4 bases, with 10 bases left in between. The CDR3: CASSSGLGETQYF. The CDR3 DNA reads as TGTGCCAGCAGTTCAGGGTTAGGAGAGACCCAGTACTTC.

This chain joins TRBV5-5 and TRBJ1-3; a weak D match, TRBD1 (5 bases). V was trimmed by 4 bases and J by 0 bases, leaving 17 bases between them. The germline gives CDR1 SGHKS, CDR2 YYEKEE (reference sequence). CDR3 size: 17 residues. The CDR3 DNA sequence: TGTGCCAGCAGCACCCGCCCAGGGTCTAGCTCTGGAAACACCATATATTTT. Translating gives CASSTRPGSSSGNTIYF.

The chain combines TRBV21-1 with TRBJ2-7; TRBD2, the table's D call, was not compared with the DNA. TRBV21-1 is termed a pseudogene. This CDR3 has 17 amino acids. The CDR3 sequence: CASSKTAGPSGNDEQYF. Written as DNA, the CDR3 is TGTGCCAGCAGCAAGACTGCGGGCCCCAGTGGTAACGACGAGCAGTACTTC.

The V and J genes are TRBV3-1 (or the pseudogene TRBV3-2) and TRBJ1-1; TRBD1 matches 8 bases. Per germline, CDR1 LGHDT and CDR2 YNNKEL (reference sequence). The V gene end was trimmed by 3 bases and the J gene end by 3 bases; junction bases not matched to a gene: 3. This CDR3 contains 14 residues. The CDR3 protein is CASSHIQGDTEAFF. The CDR3 bases are TGTGCCAGCAGCCATATACAGGGGGACACTGAAGCTTTCTTT.

The chain combines TRBV19 with TRBJ1-5; 8 nucleotides match TRBD1. This CDR3 has 15 amino acids. J gave up 0 bases and V 5 bases, and 3 bases lay outside the gene matches. The germline V gene encodes CDR1 LNHDA and CDR2 SQIVND (reference sequence). Written as DNA, the CDR3 is TGTGCCAGTAGTGACAGGGGTCGTAGCAATCAGCCCCAGCATTTT. Protein: CASSDRGRSNQPQHF.

The V gene is TRBV6-1, the J gene TRBJ1-2, with D possibly being TRBD1 (5 bases). Germline CDR1 is MNHNS and CDR2 is SASEGT. V dropped 1 base and J dropped 2 bases, with 8 bases sitting between them. There are 14 residues in the CDR3. This CDR3 reads CASSEVGVNYGYTF. CDR3 nucleotides: TGTGCCAGCAGTGAAGTAGGGGTGAACTATGGCTACACCTTC.

This sequence joins TRBV27 and TRBJ2-7; D unclear. The germline CDR1 and CDR2 sequences are MNHEY and SMNVEV (reference sequence). V was shortened by 2 bases and J by 2 bases, with 10 bases between the two germline ends. This CDR3 is built from 14 residues. The CDR3 DNA sequence: TGTGCCAGCAGTTTAACAGACGAGGCCTACGAGCAGTACTTC. Protein: CASSLTDEAYEQYF.

The CDR3, as DNA: TGTGCCAGCAGGGGGACAGGGGTAAGTCAGCCCCAGCATTTT. As protein: CASRGTGVSQPQHF. This sequence joins TRBV6-5 and TRBJ1-5; 10 bases are shared with TRBD1. This CDR3 has 14 residues. Germline lookup yields CDR1 MNHEY and CDR2 SVGAGI. Trimming at V came to 6 bases and at J to 6 bases, leaving 5 bases not matched to a gene.

The J gene is TRBJ1-1, the V gene TRBV5-1; no definite D call. The CDR3 is 14 amino acids. Germline V lookup: CDR1 SGHRS, CDR2 YFSETQ. V lost 1 base to trimming and J lost 0 bases, with 7 bases between them. The CDR3 region is CASSLSVVNTEAFF. The CDR3 bases are TGCGCCAGCAGCTTGAGCGTAGTGAACACTGAAGCTTTCTTT. Supplemented by reference TRBV5-1 and TRBJ1-1, the full variable domain reads KAGVTQTPRYLIKTRGQQVTLSCSPISGHRSVSWYQQTPGQGLQFLFEYFSETQRNKGNFPGRFSGRQFSNSRSEMNVSTLELGDSALYLCASSLSVVNTEAFFGQGTRLTVV.

This clone occurred a few times. The V gene is TRBV5-5, the J gene TRBJ1-2, with D uncertain. The ends were cut back, 1 base at V and 8 bases at J, with 15 bases in the middle. CDR1 SGHKS and CDR2 YYEKEE come from the germline V gene (reference sequence). The CDR3 extends over 14 amino acids. The CDR3 reads CASSLSQDKIGYTF. The CDR3 DNA follows: TGTGCCAGCAGCTTGAGTCAGGATAAGATCGGCTACACCTTC.

This chain links TRBV4-1 with TRBJ2-5; TRBD2 aligns across 8 bases. The junction had 6 bases not matched to a gene; V was cut back by 4 bases and J by 2 bases. CDR3 length: 15 amino acids. Germline CDR1 reads MGHRA; CDR2 reads YSYEKL. CDR3 bases: TGCGCCAGCAGCCGATCGGGGGGGCAACAAGAGACCCAGTACTTC. Translated: CASSRSGGQQETQYF.

This chain links TRBV6-6 with TRBJ1-3; TRBD1 agrees at 7 bases. V was clipped by 10 bases and J by 4 bases; unmatched bases: 13. Germline loops: CDR1 MNHNY, CDR2 SVGAGI (reference sequence). This CDR3 is 15 amino acids long. CDR3 protein: CATQFLTGQGNTIYF. The CDR3 DNA follows: TGTGCCACCCAATTCCTTACGGGACAGGGAAACACCATATATTTT.

The chain carries TRBV7-8 and TRBJ1-2, with D hard to call. Trimming pared 1 base from V and 3 bases from J, leaving 12 bases between. Germline V gene data show CDR1 as SGHVS and CDR2 as FQNEAQ. The CDR3 is 15 residues long. CDR3 in amino acids: CASSLEGFGHYGYTF. In DNA form, the CDR3 reads TGTGCCAGCAGCTTAGAAGGCTTCGGACACTATGGCTACACCTTC.

This chain links TRBV9 with TRBJ2-3; D is ambiguous. Germline values: CDR1 SGDLS, CDR2 YYNGEE. Trimming took 0 bases from V and 6 from J, leaving 11 bases between them. The CDR3 has 14 amino acids. CDR3: CASSVVPLADTQYF. Here the CDR3 DNA reads TGTGCCAGCAGCGTAGTCCCTCTGGCGGATACGCAGTATTTT.

The V gene is TRBV5-8, the J gene TRBJ1-5; D is uncertain. There are 15 residues in the CDR3. Trimming left V 0 bases short and J 0 bases short, with 7 bases between. Per germline, CDR1 SGHTS and CDR2 YDEGEE. CDR3 residues: CASSLEDFSNQPQHF. In nucleotides, the CDR3 is TGTGCCAGCAGCTTGGAGGACTTTAGCAATCAGCCCCAGCATTTT.

The V call is TRBV4-2, the J call TRBJ2-7, with D perhaps matching TRBD1 (6 bases). The CDR3 is 15 residues long. V lost 1 base to trimming and J lost 7 bases, with 17 bases between them. Germline CDR1 LGHNA, CDR2 YNFKEQ. CDR3 sequence: CASSQGQAGVREQYF. CDR3 bases: TGTGCCAGCAGCCAAGGACAGGCCGGTGTTAGGGAGCAGTACTTC.

The chain links TRBV4-3 to TRBJ1-1, with 8 bases aligning to TRBD1. CDR1 and CDR2 from the germline V gene are LGHNA and YSLEER. J lost 5 bases, V lost 0 bases, and 5 bases had no gene match. This CDR3 spans 15 amino acids. The CDR3 sequence: CASSQDPQGVTEAFF. The CDR3 DNA is TGCGCCAGCAGCCAAGACCCACAGGGGGTGACTGAAGCTTTCTTT.

CDR3 sequence (DNA): TGTGCCAGCGGTCCCGACAGGGGGTGGTATCAGCCCCAGCATTTT. Translating it yields CASGPDRGWYQPQHF. This chain uses TRBV27 with TRBJ1-5, with 9 nucleotides matching TRBD1. CDR3 length: 15 residues. Germline trimming cut 8 bases from V and 5 bases from J; bases unmatched to any gene: 10. Germline V gives CDR1 MNHEY, CDR2 SMNVEV (reference sequence).

The rearrangement joins TRBV6-5 to TRBJ1-3; D not resolved. V gave up 2 bases and J gave up 4 bases, with 9 bases separating them. The CDR3 runs to 14 residues. Germline loops: CDR1 MNHEY, CDR2 SVGAGI. The CDR3 nucleotides read TGTGCCAGCAGTTACGCGCCGGAAGGAAACACCATATATTTT. It codes for CASSYAPEGNTIYF.

The V and J genes are TRBV4-2 and TRBJ1-6; D call uncertain. In germline, CDR1 is LGHNA, CDR2 YNFKEQ. The CDR3 totals 15 residues. V gave up 0 bases and J gave up 10 bases, with 13 bases separating them. The CDR3, as DNA: TGTGCCAGCAGCCAAGAGGGCAGGCGTAAATCACCCCTCCACTTT. It translates to CASSQEGRRKSPLHF.

The chain is built from TRBV5-1 and TRBJ1-2; 8 nucleotides line up with TRBD1. V lost 4 bases to trimming and J lost 7 bases; unmatched junction nucleotides: 6. The germline V gene has CDR1 SGHRS and CDR2 YFSETQ. The CDR3 totals 13 residues. The CDR3 DNA sequence: TGCGCCAGCAGCCCCGGACAGGGAAGTGGCTACACCTTC. Translation gives CASSPGQGSGYTF.

This rearrangement joins TRBV10-1 to TRBJ1-5; no firm D call. This CDR3 is built from 15 residues. The germline CDR1 and CDR2 sequences are WNHNN and SYGVQD (reference sequence). V gave up 6 bases and J gave up 0 bases, with 12 bases separating them. The CDR3 is CASSASENSNQPQHF. For the CDR3, the DNA is TGCGCCAGCAGCGCCTCGGAAAATAGCAATCAGCCCCAGCATTTT.